This TCR beta chain was retrieved from a study of tumor-infiltrating lymphocytes in oesophageal squamous cell carcinoma. From the PCR reads, TCRdb called clonotypes with MiXCR, one entry per CDR3 protein. Here the sample spans 8,000 to 13,000 distinct CDR3 sequences, under 70% being singletons. Trimming removed 3 bases from V and 7 bases from J, with 9 bases in between. Germline values: CDR1 SEHNR, CDR2 FQNEAQ (reference sequence). This CDR3 is built from 12 residues. The sample holds a few counts of this clonotype. Sequenced material: esophageal tumor tissue. V is TRBV7-9 and J is TRBJ1-1, with TRBD1 as a possible D gene (5 bases). This TCR derives from a female donor with esophageal squamous cell carcinoma. Here the CDR3 DNA reads TGTGCCAGCAGCTTGTGGGACGGTGAAGCTTTCTTT. Protein: CASSLWDGEAFF.